This TCR beta chain derives from a study of OX40 agonist ivuxolimab in advanced cancers. In the study overall: Given to patients was ivuxolimab, an agonistic anti-OX40 (CD134) antibody.

This clone has only one observation. Its antigen is as yet unknown. The CDR3 consists of 13 residues. Trimming cost V 5 bases and J 8 bases; bases outside gene matches: 6. In germline, CDR1 is MNHEY, CDR2 SMNVEV (reference sequence). Whole-study results and caveats: Patients who responded partially at 0.1-3.0 mg/kg showed clonal expansion ranking among the lowest.

TCRdb's table, derived via immunoSEQ multiplex PCR, lists solely in-frame clones and lacks some. The table includes around 46,000 clones, around 88% detected once. This clonotype originated in an adult with an advanced solid tumor such as melanoma, head and neck, liver or kidney cancer. This chain joins TRBV27 and TRBJ1-2; TRBD1 matches 9 bases. Source: CD4+ or CD8+ T cells sorted from blood, taken in a trial of the OX40 agonist ivuxolimab. The CDR3 DNA reads TGTGCCAGCAGTCTCAGGACAGGGGTGGGCTACACCTTC. It encodes CASSLRTGVGYTF.